One sample yielded the 5 T cell receptor beta chains listed below, sequenced in a study of metastatic and nonmetastatic thyroid tumors (dated by TCRdb to about 2020). Library prep was done by PCR. This sample was sequenced with an Illumina HiSeq 4000. The raw public data were reprocessed by TCRdb itself: fastp quality trimming at Q25, MiXCR clonotype calling, in-frame beta chains only. This sample comprises 33,000 or so clones, 7% to 9% of them detected only once. The ten biggest clones cover about 41% of the sample. None of the patients had been given any treatment before thyroid surgery. Sequencing was performed on blood. The receptors come from a female donor with papillary thyroid cancer or a benign thyroid nodule (not recorded which). Some clones in this sample may be carry-over from other donors' samples.

This clone was counted ten times or more. This CDR3 reads CASSTTRRGEQYF. DNA of the CDR3: TGTGCCAGCAGTACAACTCGTCGGGGCGAGCAGTACTTC. V is TRBV6-1 and J is TRBJ2-7, with a weak D call TRBD2 (5 bases). Trimming shortened V by 5 bases and J by 6 bases, and 14 bases separated the two germline ends. Germline V gene lookup returns CDR1 MNHNS and CDR2 SASEGT. This CDR3 is built from 13 residues.

This clone was seen at least ten times. This rearrangement joins TRBV30 to TRBJ1-5; 10 bases are shared with TRBD1. This CDR3 has 15 amino acids. V was clipped by 2 bases and J by 4 bases; unmatched bases: 5. The germline gives CDR1 GTSNPN, CDR2 SVGIG (reference sequence). CDR3: CAWSIPGQGNQPQHF. DNA of the CDR3: TGTGCCTGGAGTATCCCGGGACAGGGGAATCAGCCCCAGCATTTT.

This clone occurred many times. The chain recombines TRBV12-3 or TRBV12-4 with TRBJ1-2; 7 bases agree with TRBD1. CDR3 size: 14 residues. Trimming cost V 2 bases and J 8 bases; bases outside gene matches: 8. The CDR3 spells CASSLRRGRGGYTF. Written as DNA, the CDR3 is TGTGCCAGCAGTTTAAGGAGGGGGCGGGGGGGCTACACCTTC.

This clone was seen ten or more times. This rearrangement joins TRBV7-3 to TRBJ2-3; the match to TRBD2 covers 10 bases. With 6 bases clipped from V and 15 bases from J, the junction kept 6 bases outside the gene matches. The CDR3 extends over 11 amino acids. Germline values: CDR1 SGHTA, CDR2 FQGTGA. CDR3 in amino acids: CASSSGTSVYF. DNA of the CDR3: TGTGCCAGCAGTTCCGGGACTAGCGTATATTTT.

At least ten counts were recorded for this clone. The chain couples TRBV29-1 to TRBJ2-7, with TRBD2 identical over 7 bases. The length of the CDR3 is 12 residues. V lost 7 bases to trimming and J lost 0 bases; unmatched junction nucleotides: 3. Germline V lookup: CDR1 SQVTM, CDR2 ANQGSEA. The CDR3 sequence: CSAGTNSYEQYF. DNA for the CDR3: TGCAGCGCCGGGACTAACTCCTACGAGCAGTACTTC.